This TCR beta chain was obtained from a study of PD-1 blockade in classical Hodgkin lymphoma. The overall study: Once every 2 weeks, patients received intravenous nivolumab at 3 mg/kg.

General study points: There was a significant rise in CD4+ TCR diversity by C4D1, with no such rise for CD8+. There remain no defined causes for the repertoire differences, which possibly reflect disease activity or prior therapy.

Measured with immunoSEQ multiplex PCR; TCRdb has only the in-frame clones, and not every one. The table includes around 42,000 clones, about 71% detected once. Regarding this clone: Its target is unknown.

Each patient relapsed following autologous stem cell transplantation, and prior brentuximab vedotin exposure differed. Best responses fell into complete response, partial response or progressive disease. CDR1 is MNHNY, CDR2 SVGAGI, per germline (reference sequence). This CDR3 has 14 residues. The ends lost 2 bases at V and 4 bases at J; junction bases unmatched: 0. The TCR originated in a human donor with classical Hodgkin lymphoma. The chain joins TRBV6-6 to TRBJ1-5; 9 nucleotides agree with TRBD1. The material sequenced was peripheral blood mononuclear cells (PBMCs), taken at baseline. As DNA, the CDR3 is TGTGCCAGCAGTTACGGGACAGGGAATCAGCCCCAGCATTTT. This sequence encodes CASSYGTGNQPQHF.